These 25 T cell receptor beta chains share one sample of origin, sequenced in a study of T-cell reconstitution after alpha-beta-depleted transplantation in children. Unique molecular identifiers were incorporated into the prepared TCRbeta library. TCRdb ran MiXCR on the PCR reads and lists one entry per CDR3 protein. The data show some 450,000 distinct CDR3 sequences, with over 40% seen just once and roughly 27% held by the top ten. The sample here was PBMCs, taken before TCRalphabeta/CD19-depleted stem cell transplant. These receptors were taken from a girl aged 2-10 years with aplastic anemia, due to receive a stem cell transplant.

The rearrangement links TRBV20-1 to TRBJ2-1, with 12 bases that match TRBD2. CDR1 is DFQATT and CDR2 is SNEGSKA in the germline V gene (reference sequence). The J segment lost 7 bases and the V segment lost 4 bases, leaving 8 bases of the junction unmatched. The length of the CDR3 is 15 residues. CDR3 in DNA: TGCAGTGCTAACCTAGCGGGGGGGCCTCGGAATGAGCAGTTCTTC. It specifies CSANLAGGPRNEQFF.

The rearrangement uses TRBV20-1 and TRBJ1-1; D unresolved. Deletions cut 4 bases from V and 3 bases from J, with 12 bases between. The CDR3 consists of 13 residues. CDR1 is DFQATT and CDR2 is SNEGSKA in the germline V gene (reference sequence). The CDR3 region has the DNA TGCAGTGCTATAACCACCCCGGACACTGAAGCTTTCTTT. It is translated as CSAITTPDTEAFF.

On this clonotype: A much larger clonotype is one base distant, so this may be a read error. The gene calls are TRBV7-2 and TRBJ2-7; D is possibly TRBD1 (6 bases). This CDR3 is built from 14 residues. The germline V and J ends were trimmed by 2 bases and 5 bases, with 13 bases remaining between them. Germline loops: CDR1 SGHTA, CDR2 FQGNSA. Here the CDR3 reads CASSLRTVKHEQYF. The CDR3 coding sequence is TGTGCCAGCAGCTTACGGACAGTGAAACACGAGCAGTACTTC.

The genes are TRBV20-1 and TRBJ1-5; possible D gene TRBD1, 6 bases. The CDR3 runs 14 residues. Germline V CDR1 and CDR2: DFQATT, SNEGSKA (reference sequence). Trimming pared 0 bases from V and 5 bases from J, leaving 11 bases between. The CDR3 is CSAREGGVDQPQHF. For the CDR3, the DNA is TGCAGTGCTAGAGAAGGGGGGGTTGATCAGCCCCAGCATTTT.

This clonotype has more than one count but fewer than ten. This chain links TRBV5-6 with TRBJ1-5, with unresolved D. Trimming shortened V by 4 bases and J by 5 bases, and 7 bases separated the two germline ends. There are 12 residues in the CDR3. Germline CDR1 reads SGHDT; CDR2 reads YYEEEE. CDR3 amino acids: CASSQTDQPQHF. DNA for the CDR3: TGTGCCAGCAGCCAGACGGATCAGCCCCAGCATTTT.

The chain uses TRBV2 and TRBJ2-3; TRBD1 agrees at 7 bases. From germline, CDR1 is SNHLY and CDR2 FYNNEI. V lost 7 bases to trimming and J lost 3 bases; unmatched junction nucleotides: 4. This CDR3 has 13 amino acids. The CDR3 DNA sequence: TGTGCCAGCACAGGGGGTCCGACAGATACGCAGTATTTT. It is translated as CASTGGPTDTQYF.

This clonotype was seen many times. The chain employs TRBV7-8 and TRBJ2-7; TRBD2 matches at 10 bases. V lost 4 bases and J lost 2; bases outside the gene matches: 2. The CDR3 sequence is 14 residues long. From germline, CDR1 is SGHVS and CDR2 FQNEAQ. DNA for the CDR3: TGTGCCAGCAGCTCCGGGACTAGCGCCTACGAGCAGTACTTC. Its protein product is CASSSGTSAYEQYF.

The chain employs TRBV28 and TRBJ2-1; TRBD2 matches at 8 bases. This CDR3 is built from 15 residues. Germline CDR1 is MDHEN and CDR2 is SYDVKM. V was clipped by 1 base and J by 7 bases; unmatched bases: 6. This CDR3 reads CASSLFAGGRNEQFF. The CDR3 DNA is TGTGCCAGCAGTTTATTTGCGGGGGGAAGGAATGAGCAGTTCTTC.

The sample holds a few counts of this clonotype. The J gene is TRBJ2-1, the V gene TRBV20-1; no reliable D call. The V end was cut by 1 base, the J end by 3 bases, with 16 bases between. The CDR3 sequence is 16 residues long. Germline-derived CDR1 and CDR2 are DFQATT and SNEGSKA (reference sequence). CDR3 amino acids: CSARANNGRVYNEQFF. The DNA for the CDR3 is TGCAGTGCTAGAGCTAATAACGGCAGAGTCTACAATGAGCAGTTCTTC.

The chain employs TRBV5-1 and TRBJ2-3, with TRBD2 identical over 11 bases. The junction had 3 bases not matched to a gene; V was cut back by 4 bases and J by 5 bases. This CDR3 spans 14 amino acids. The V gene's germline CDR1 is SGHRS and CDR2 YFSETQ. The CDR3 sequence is CASSVSGGGDTQYF. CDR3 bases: TGCGCCAGCAGCGTTAGCGGGGGGGGAGATACGCAGTATTTT.

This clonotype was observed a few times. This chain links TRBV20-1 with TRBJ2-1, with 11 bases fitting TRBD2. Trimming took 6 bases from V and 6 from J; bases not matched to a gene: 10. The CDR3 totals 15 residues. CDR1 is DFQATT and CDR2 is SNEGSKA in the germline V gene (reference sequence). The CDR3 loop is CSASPGTSGGNEQFF. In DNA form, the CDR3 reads TGCAGTGCATCACCCGGGACTAGCGGCGGCAATGAGCAGTTCTTC.

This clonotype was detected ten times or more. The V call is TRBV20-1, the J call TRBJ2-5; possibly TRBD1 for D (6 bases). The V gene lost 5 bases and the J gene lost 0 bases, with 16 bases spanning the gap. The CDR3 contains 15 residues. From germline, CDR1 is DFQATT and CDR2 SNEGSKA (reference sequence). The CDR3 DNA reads TGCAGTGCTCTGCCCCACCGGACAGACCAAGAGACCCAGTACTTC. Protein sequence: CSALPHRTDQETQYF.

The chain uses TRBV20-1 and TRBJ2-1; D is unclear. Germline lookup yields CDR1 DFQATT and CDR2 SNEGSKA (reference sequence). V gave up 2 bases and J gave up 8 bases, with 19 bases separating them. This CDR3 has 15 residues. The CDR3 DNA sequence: TGCAGTGCTAGATGGTCCAAGACCCCGTTATATGAGCAGTTCTTC. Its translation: CSARWSKTPLYEQFF.

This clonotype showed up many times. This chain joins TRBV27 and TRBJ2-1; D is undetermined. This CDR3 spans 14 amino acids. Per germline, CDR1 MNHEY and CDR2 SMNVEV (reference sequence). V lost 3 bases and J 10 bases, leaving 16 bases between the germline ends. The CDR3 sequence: CASSFLTPLGEQFF. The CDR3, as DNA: TGTGCCAGCAGTTTCCTTACTCCGCTTGGCGAGCAGTTCTTC.

In DNA form, the CDR3 reads TGTGCCACCAGCGACACAACTTTGAGCTCCTACAATGAGCAGTTCTTC. Its protein is CATSDTTLSSYNEQFF. The chain joins TRBV15 to TRBJ2-1; D gene uncertain. Deletions cut 5 bases from V and 0 bases from J, with 14 bases between. The CDR3 spans 16 residues. Germline values: CDR1 LNHNV, CDR2 YYDKDF (reference sequence).

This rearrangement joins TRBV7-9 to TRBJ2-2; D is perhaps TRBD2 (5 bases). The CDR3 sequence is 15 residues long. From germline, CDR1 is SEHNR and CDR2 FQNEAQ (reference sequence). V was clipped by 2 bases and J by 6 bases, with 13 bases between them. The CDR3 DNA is TGTGCCAGCAGCTTACGGGCTGACGGGGCCGGGGAGCTGTTTTTT. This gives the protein CASSLRADGAGELFF.

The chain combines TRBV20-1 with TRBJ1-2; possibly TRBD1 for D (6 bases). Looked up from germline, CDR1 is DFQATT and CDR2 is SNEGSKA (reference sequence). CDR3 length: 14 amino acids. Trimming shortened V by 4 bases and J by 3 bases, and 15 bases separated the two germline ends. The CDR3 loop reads CSATPFNRDYGYTF. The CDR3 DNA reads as TGCAGTGCTACCCCCTTTAACAGGGACTATGGCTACACCTTC.

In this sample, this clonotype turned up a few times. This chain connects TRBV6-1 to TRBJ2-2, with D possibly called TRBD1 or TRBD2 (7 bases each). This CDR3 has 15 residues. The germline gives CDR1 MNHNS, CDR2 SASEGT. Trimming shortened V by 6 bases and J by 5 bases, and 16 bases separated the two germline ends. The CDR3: CASRREGARTGELFF. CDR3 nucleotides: TGTGCCAGCAGGAGGGAGGGGGCGCGGACCGGGGAGCTGTTTTTT.

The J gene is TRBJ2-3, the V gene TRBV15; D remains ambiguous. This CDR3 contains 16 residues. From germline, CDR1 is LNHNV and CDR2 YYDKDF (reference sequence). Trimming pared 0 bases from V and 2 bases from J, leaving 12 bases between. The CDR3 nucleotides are TGTGCCACCAGCAGAGATCGAGTCGGTCTCACAGATACGCAGTATTTT. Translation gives CATSRDRVGLTDTQYF.

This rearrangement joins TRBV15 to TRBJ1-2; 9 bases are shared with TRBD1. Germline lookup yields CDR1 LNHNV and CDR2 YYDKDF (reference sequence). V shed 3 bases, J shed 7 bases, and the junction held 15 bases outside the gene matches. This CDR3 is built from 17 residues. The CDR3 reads CATSSQRMEDRGGGYTF. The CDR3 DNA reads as TGTGCCACCAGCAGCCAGCGTATGGAGGACAGGGGTGGTGGCTACACCTTC.

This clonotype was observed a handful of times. CDR3 coding DNA: TGCAGTGCAAAACGGCTGGAGAGCACAGATACGCAGTATTTT. Translation: CSAKRLESTDTQYF. The chain recombines TRBV20-1 with TRBJ2-3; no clear D gene. Germline V gives CDR1 DFQATT, CDR2 SNEGSKA (reference sequence). The CDR3 loop spans 14 amino acids. Between the trimmed V and J ends, which lost 6 bases and 0 bases, there was a span of 13 bases.

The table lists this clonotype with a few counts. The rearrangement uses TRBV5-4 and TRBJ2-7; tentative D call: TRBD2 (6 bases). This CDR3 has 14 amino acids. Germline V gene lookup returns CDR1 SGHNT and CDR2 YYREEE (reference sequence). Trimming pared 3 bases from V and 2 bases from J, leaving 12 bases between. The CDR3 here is CASSSLAAPYEQYF. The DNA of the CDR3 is TGTGCCAGCAGCTCCTTAGCGGCCCCCTACGAGCAGTACTTC.

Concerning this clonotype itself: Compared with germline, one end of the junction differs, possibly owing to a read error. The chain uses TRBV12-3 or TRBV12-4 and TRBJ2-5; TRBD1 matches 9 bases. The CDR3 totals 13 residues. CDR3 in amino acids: CASSLGTGETQYF. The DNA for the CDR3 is TGTGCCAGCAGCTTAGGGACAGGGGAGACCCAGTACTTC.

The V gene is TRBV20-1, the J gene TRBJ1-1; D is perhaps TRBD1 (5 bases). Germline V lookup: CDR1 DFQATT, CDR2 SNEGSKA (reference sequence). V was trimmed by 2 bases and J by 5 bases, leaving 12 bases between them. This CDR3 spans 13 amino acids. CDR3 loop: CSARTSGRTEAFF. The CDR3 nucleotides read TGCAGTGCTAGAACCTCAGGGCGGACTGAAGCTTTCTTT.

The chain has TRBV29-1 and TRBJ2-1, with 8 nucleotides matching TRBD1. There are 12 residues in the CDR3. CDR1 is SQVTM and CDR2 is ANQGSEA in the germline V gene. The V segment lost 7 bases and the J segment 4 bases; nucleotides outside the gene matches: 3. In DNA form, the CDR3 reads TGCAGCGCCCGACAGGGGTACAATGAGCAGTTCTTC. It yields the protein CSARQGYNEQFF.